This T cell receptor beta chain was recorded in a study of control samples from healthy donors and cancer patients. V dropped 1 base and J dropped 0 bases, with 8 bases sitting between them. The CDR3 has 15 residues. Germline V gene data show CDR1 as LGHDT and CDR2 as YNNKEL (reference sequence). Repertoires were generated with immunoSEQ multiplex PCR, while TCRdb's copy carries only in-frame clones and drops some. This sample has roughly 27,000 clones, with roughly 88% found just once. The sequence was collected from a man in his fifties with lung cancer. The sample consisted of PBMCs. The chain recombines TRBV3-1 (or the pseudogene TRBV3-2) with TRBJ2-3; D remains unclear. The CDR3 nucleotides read TGTGCCAGCAGCCAAGTCGGGTCTAGCACAGATACGCAGTATTTT. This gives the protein CASSQVGSSTDTQYF.